This TCR beta chain derives from a study of cytomegalovirus exposure and HLA in healthy donors. Notes on the study in general: It was reported that the classifier diagnosed cytomegalovirus status with high specificity and sensitivity in both the original and validation cohorts.

The CDR3 is 14 amino acids. V was clipped by 4 bases and J by 2 bases, with 12 bases between them. Germline V gene lookup returns CDR1 MNHNS and CDR2 SASEGT. The donors were members of the 120-subject validation cohort (separate from the approximately 670-subject first cohort). Concerning this clone itself: Its antigen is unknown.

Produced via immunoSEQ multiplex PCR; TCRdb's table is partial and in-frame only. The data hold 80,000 to 100,000 clones, with approximately 88% observed a single time. The sequencing sample was made of PBMCs. V is TRBV6-1 and J is TRBJ2-7; maybe TRBD1 (6 bases). This clonotype was sampled from a woman in her twenties or thirties in good health and CMV-seronegative. CDR3 protein: CASSVGDTTYEQYF. The DNA for the CDR3 is TGTGCCAGCAGTGTTGGGGACACCACCTACGAGCAGTACTTC.